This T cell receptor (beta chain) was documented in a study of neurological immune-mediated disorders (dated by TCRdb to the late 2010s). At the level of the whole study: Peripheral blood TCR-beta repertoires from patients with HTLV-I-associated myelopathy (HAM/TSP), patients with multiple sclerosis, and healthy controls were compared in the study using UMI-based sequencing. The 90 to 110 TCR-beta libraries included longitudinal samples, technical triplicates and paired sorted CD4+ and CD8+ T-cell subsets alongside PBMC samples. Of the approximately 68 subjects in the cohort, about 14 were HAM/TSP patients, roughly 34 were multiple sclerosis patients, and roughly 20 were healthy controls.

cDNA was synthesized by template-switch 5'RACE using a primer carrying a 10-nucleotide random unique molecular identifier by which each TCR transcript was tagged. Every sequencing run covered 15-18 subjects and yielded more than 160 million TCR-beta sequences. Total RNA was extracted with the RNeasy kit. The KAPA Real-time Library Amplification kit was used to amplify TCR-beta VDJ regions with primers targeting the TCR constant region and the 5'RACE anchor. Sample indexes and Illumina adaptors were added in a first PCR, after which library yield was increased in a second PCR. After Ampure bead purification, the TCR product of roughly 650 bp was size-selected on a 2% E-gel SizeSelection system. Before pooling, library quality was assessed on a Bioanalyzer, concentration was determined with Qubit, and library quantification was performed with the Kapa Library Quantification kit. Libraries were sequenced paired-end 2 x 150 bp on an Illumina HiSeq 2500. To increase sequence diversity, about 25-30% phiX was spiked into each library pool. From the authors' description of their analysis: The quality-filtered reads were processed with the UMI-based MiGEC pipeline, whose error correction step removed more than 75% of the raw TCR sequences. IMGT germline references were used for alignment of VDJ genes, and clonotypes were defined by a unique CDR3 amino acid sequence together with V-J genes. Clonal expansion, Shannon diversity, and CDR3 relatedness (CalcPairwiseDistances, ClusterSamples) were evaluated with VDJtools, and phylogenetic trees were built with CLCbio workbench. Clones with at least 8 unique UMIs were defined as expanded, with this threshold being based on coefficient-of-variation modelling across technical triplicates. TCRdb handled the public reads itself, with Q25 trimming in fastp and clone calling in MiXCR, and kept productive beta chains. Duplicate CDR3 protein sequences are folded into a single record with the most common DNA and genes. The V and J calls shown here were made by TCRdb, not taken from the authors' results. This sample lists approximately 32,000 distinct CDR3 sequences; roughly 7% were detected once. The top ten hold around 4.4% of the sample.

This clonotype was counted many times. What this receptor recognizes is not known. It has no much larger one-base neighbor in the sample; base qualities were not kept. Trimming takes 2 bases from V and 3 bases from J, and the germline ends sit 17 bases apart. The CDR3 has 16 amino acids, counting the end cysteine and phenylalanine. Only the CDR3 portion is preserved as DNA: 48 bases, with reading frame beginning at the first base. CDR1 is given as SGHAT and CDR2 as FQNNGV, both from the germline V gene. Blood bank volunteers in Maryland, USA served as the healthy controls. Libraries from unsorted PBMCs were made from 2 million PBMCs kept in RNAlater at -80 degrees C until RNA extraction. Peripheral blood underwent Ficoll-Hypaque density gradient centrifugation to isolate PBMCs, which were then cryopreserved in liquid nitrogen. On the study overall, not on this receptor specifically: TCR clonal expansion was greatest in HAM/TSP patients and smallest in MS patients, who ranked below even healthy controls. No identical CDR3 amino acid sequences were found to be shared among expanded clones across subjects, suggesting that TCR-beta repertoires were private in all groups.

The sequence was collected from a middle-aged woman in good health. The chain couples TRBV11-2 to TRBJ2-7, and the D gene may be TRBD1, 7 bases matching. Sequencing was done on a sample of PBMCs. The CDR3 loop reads CASSLRGRDSFYEQYF. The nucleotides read TGTGCCAGCAGCTTAAGGGGGCGGGACTCTTTCTACGAGCAGTACTTC.